A single sample is the source of the 6 T cell receptor beta chains below, sequenced in a study of graft-versus-host responses after intestinal transplantation. Antigens of these TCRs are unknown. Here immunoSEQ multiplex PCR was the method, and the copy in TCRdb shows in-frame clones only, minus some. The sample comprises about 86,000 clones, 88% of which are singletons, and more than 0.25% rests with the top ten. The sample in question was unstimulated CD4+ T cells sorted from spleen or lymph node cells, obtained before transplant. These receptors were collected from a human donor who was the organ donor for an intestinal transplant.

The chain carries TRBV28 and TRBJ2-1, with D possibly TRBD2 on 7 matching bases. V was cut by 9 bases and J by 7 bases, with 19 bases left in between. Germline V lookup: CDR1 MDHEN, CDR2 SYDVKM. This CDR3 has 14 residues. The CDR3 DNA is TGTGCCAGGATGATGATGGGGGGGCCAAATGAGCAGTTCTTC. This encodes CARMMMGGPNEQFF.

In this sample, this clone turned up once. The chain has TRBV4-2 and TRBJ1-1; a weak D match, TRBD1 (5 bases). V dropped 1 base and J dropped 1 base, with 19 bases sitting between them. Germline V gene sequence: CDR1 LGHNA, CDR2 YNFKEQ. CDR3 length equals 18 residues. CDR3 sequence: CASSQVGPFKATNTEAFF. The CDR3 DNA sequence: TGTGCCAGCAGCCAAGTGGGGCCTTTCAAGGCCACGAACACTGAAGCTTTCTTT.

This clone was seen a handful of times. V usage is TRBV5-1 and J usage is TRBJ1-1, with 7 bases identical to TRBD1. This CDR3 has 14 amino acids. J was trimmed by 1 base and V by 5 bases; bases with no gene match: 5. Germline V lookup: CDR1 SGHRS, CDR2 YFSETQ. The CDR3, as DNA: TGCGCCAGCAGTAACAGGGGACCGAACACTGAAGCTTTCTTT. It is translated as CASSNRGPNTEAFF.

This chain joins TRBV11-2 and TRBJ2-3, with a tentative D call TRBD2 (7 bases). Germline lookup yields CDR1 SGHAT and CDR2 FQNNGV. V was trimmed by 1 base and J by 6 bases, leaving 23 bases between them. The CDR3 runs to 18 residues. In DNA, the CDR3 is TGTGCCAGCAGCTTAGTCCTCGGTAGGGGGGGCGCGTGGGATACGCAGTATTTT. Translation gives CASSLVLGRGGAWDTQYF.

The V gene is TRBV4-3, the J gene TRBJ2-1, with D hard to call. Germline-derived CDR1 and CDR2 are LGHNA and YSLEER. The CDR3 sequence is 14 residues long. V was clipped by 4 bases and J by 3 bases, with 10 bases between them. DNA for the CDR3: TGCGCCAGCAGCCTGGCTGCCCACTACAATGAGCAGTTCTTC. Protein sequence: CASSLAAHYNEQFF.

V and J are TRBV5-1 and TRBJ1-5, with TRBD1 as a possible D gene (5 bases). Per the germline V gene, CDR1 is SGHRS and CDR2 is YFSETQ. V lost 7 bases, J lost 7 bases, and 18 bases lay in between. CDR3 size: 14 residues. CDR3 amino acids: CASQGQPGVQPQHF. CDR3 DNA: TGCGCCAGCCAGGGCCAACCGGGGGTGCAGCCCCAGCATTTT.